One and the same sample provided the 27 T cell receptor beta chains below, sequenced in a study of cytomegalovirus exposure and HLA in healthy donors. With 60 Vbeta and 13 Jbeta primers, the PCR was carried out. The method was immunoSEQ multiplex PCR; TCRdb's version includes in-frame clones alone and lacks a portion of them. The table includes approximately 130,000 clones, approximately 82% detected once. Material: PBMCs. These receptors all stem from a man in his forties or fifties in good health and CMV-seronegative.

The chain joins TRBV7-2 to TRBJ1-1; TRBD1 aligns across 7 bases. CDR3 length: 14 amino acids. CDR1 and CDR2 from the germline V gene are SGHTA and FQGNSA. After removal of 6 bases from V and 5 bases from J, the junction contained 9 bases not matched to a gene. CDR3 in DNA: TGTGCCAGCAGATTACAGGGGATGTGGACTGAAGCTTTCTTT. It is translated as CASRLQGMWTEAFF.

The V gene is TRBV13, the J gene TRBJ2-3, with D possibly being TRBD1 (6 bases). Germline V gene data show CDR1 as PRHDT and CDR2 as FYEKMQ (reference sequence). The CDR3 loop spans 15 amino acids. Trimming shortened V by 7 bases and J by 3 bases, and 17 bases separated the two germline ends. This CDR3 reads CASNPGGLPTDTQYF. In nucleotides, the CDR3 is TGTGCCAGCAACCCTGGGGGCCTACCGACAGATACGCAGTATTTT. Together with reference TRBV13 and TRBJ2-3, the CDR3 gives the full variable domain: AAGVIQSPRHLIKEKRETATLKCYPIPRHDTVYWYQQGPGQDPQFLISFYEKMQSDKGSIPDRFSAQQFSDYHSELNMSSLELGDSALYFCASNPGGLPTDTQYFGPGTRLTVL.

The chain carries TRBV7-3 and TRBJ2-5; D remains ambiguous. CDR3 size: 14 residues. V lost 5 bases and J 1 base, leaving 11 bases between the germline ends. Germline lookup yields CDR1 SGHTA and CDR2 FQGTGA. This chain's CDR3 is CASSIDTSQETQYF. CDR3 nucleotide sequence: TGTGCCAGCAGCATCGACACCTCCCAAGAGACCCAGTACTTC.

The genes are TRBV9 and TRBJ1-5, with 9 bases aligning to TRBD1. In germline, CDR1 is SGDLS, CDR2 YYNGEE. This CDR3 spans 14 amino acids. The ends lost 3 bases at V and 5 bases at J; junction bases unmatched: 3. The CDR3 sequence is CASSAGQGYQPQHF. The DNA of the CDR3 is TGTGCCAGCAGCGCGGGACAGGGCTATCAGCCCCAGCATTTT.

This clone appeared a single time. V and J are TRBV30 and TRBJ2-3, with D possibly being TRBD2 (5 bases). The germline gives CDR1 GTSNPN, CDR2 SVGIG (reference sequence). V shed 0 bases and J shed 0 bases, with 7 bases lying between them. CDR3 length: 14 residues. This chain's CDR3 is CAWSVGGSTDTQYF. The CDR3 DNA sequence: TGTGCCTGGAGTGTAGGCGGGAGCACAGATACGCAGTATTTT.

The chain joins TRBV5-1 to TRBJ2-1, with TRBD2 matching over 9 bases. J lost 4 bases, V lost 1 base, and 6 bases had no gene match. Germline assignment: CDR1 SGHRS and CDR2 YFSETQ. The CDR3 spans 16 residues. Here the CDR3 DNA reads TGCGCCAGCAGCTTGATGCGGGGGGGAGGATACAATGAGCAGTTCTTC. It codes for CASSLMRGGGYNEQFF. The complete variable domain, with remaining parts taken from reference TRBV5-1 and TRBJ2-1, reads KAGVTQTPRYLIKTRGQQVTLSCSPISGHRSVSWYQQTPGQGLQFLFEYFSETQRNKGNFPGRFSGRQFSNSRSEMNVSTLELGDSALYLCASSLMRGGGYNEQFFGPGTRLTVL.

This clone came up a few times. The chain links TRBV19 to TRBJ1-5; D unclear. The CDR3 extends over 16 amino acids. CDR1 and CDR2 (germline): LNHDA, SQIVND (reference sequence). V was shortened by 5 bases and J by 2 bases, with 16 bases between the two germline ends. CDR3: CASSFDKDLGNQPQHF. Written as DNA, the CDR3 is TGTGCCAGTAGTTTCGACAAAGACCTTGGCAATCAGCCCCAGCATTTT.

This chain links TRBV27 with TRBJ1-1; the D gene is possibly TRBD1 (5 bases). The CDR3 is 15 residues long. Trimming cost V 6 bases and J 1 base, with 15 bases left between them. The germline gives CDR1 MNHEY, CDR2 SMNVEV (reference sequence). CDR3 nucleotides: TGTGCCAGCAGGGTCGGCCAGGGCAGGAACACTGAAGCTTTCTTT. Translating gives CASRVGQGRNTEAFF.

The CDR3 DNA reads as TGTGCCAGCAGTTACTCATATCCCAGGGAACGGGCTTTCTTT. Amino acids: CASSYSYPRERAFF. V usage is TRBV6-6 and J usage is TRBJ1-1; possible D gene TRBD1, 5 bases. The germline CDR1 and CDR2 sequences are MNHNY and SVGAGI (reference sequence). This CDR3 has 14 amino acids. V shed 0 bases and J shed 11 bases, with 16 bases lying between them.

This rearrangement joins TRBV5-1 to TRBJ1-4, with TRBD1 matching over 11 bases. J gave up 8 bases and V 3 bases, and 9 bases lay outside the gene matches. Germline CDR1 and CDR2: SGHRS and YFSETQ. The CDR3 extends over 16 amino acids. CDR3 protein: CASSYPPGQGEEKLFF. Written as DNA, the CDR3 is TGCGCCAGCAGCTATCCACCGGGACAGGGGGAGGAAAAACTGTTTTTT.

The rearrangement uses TRBV6-5 and TRBJ1-1; D not certain. The CDR3 is 13 amino acids. Between the trimmed V and J ends, which lost 4 bases and 3 bases, there was a span of 9 bases. CDR1 is MNHEY and CDR2 is SVGAGI in the germline V gene. CDR3 amino acids: CASSWTGYTEAFF. As DNA, the CDR3 is TGTGCCAGCAGTTGGACGGGATACACTGAAGCTTTCTTT.

V usage is TRBV18 and J usage is TRBJ2-5, with TRBD1 identical over 7 bases. CDR1 is KGHSH and CDR2 is LQKENI in the germline V gene. This CDR3 contains 14 residues. Trimming cost V 1 base and J 5 bases; bases outside gene matches: 4. CDR3 sequence (DNA): TGTGCCAGCTCACCACGGACAGGCCTGGAGACCCAGTACTTC. It translates to CASSPRTGLETQYF.

The rearrangement uses TRBV7-9 and TRBJ1-2; 11 nucleotides match TRBD1. The CDR3 loop spans 15 amino acids. After removal of 3 bases from V and 4 bases from J, the junction contained 4 bases not matched to a gene. Per germline, CDR1 SEHNR and CDR2 FQNEAQ (reference sequence). The CDR3 region has the DNA TGTGCCAGCAGCTTGGGACAGGGGGGAGCCTATGGCTACACCTTC. As protein: CASSLGQGGAYGYTF.

This clone was observed a few times. This chain connects TRBV6-5 to TRBJ1-3; D is unresolved. The V gene lost 0 bases and the J gene lost 1 base, with 7 bases spanning the gap. This CDR3 spans 15 amino acids. In germline, CDR1 is MNHEY, CDR2 SVGAGI. The CDR3 loop reads CASSYSFLSGNTIYF. The CDR3, as DNA: TGTGCCAGCAGTTACTCTTTCCTTTCTGGAAACACCATATATTTT.

This chain joins TRBV7-9 and TRBJ1-6; D may be TRBD1 (6 bases). The CDR3 covers 13 residues. Germline loops: CDR1 SEHNR, CDR2 FQNEAQ (reference sequence). Trimming stripped 2 bases from V and 7 bases from J, with 6 bases between. CDR3 region: CASSLQGNSPLHF. The CDR3 region has the DNA TGTGCCAGCAGCTTACAGGGGAATTCACCCCTCCACTTT. The full variable domain, its missing parts supplied by reference TRBV7-9 and TRBJ1-6, is DTGVSQNPRHKITKRGQNVTFRCDPISEHNRLYWYRQTLGQGPEFLTYFQNEAQLEKSRLLSDRFSAERPKGSFSTLEIQRTEQGDSAMYLCASSLQGNSPLHFGNGTRLTVT.

The CDR3 DNA reads TGTGCCAGCAGCTCACCGGGACAGGGTTTGTCCTACAATGAGCAGTTCTTC. It translates to CASSSPGQGLSYNEQFF. The chain has TRBV7-3 and TRBJ2-1; 9 nucleotides align to TRBD1. Germline V lookup: CDR1 SGHTA, CDR2 FQGTGA. The CDR3 totals 17 residues. Germline trimming cut 4 bases from V and 1 base from J; bases unmatched to any gene: 8.

The chain carries TRBV18 and TRBJ2-7; 10 bases line up with TRBD1. The CDR3 runs to 15 residues. Germline assignment: CDR1 KGHSH and CDR2 LQKENI. V gave up 2 bases and J gave up 6 bases; unmatched junction bases: 7. The CDR3 DNA follows: TGTGCCAGCTCACCAGCCGGGACAGGGGAATTCGAGCAGTACTTC. It encodes CASSPAGTGEFEQYF.

The rearrangement joins TRBV6-6 to TRBJ1-2; TRBD1 might be the D (6 bases). CDR3 length: 16 residues. Germline V CDR1 and CDR2: MNHNY, SVGAGI (reference sequence). Trimming pared 2 bases from V and 2 bases from J, leaving 15 bases between. The CDR3 loop reads CASSYRRDTANYGYTF. The CDR3 nucleotides are TGTGCCAGCAGTTACCGTCGGGACACTGCCAACTATGGCTACACCTTC.

This chain's CDR3 is CSVRRGHQETQYF. In DNA, the CDR3 is TGCAGCGTTCGCAGGGGACACCAAGAGACCCAGTACTTC. The chain recombines TRBV29-1 with TRBJ2-5, with D tentatively TRBD1 (6 bases). The CDR3 runs to 13 residues. With 5 bases removed from V and 0 bases from J, the gap between germline ends came to 10 bases. Germline CDR1 is SQVTM and CDR2 is ANQGSEA.

This chain links TRBV13 with TRBJ2-7, with TRBD1 matching over 8 bases. With 2 bases clipped from V and 5 bases from J, the junction kept 8 bases outside the gene matches. This CDR3 contains 15 residues. From germline, CDR1 is PRHDT and CDR2 FYEKMQ (reference sequence). The CDR3 bases are TGTGCCAGCAGCTTACGCCCGGACAGGGACCACGAGCAGTACTTC. Its protein product is CASSLRPDRDHEQYF.

This clone was observed a single time. The rearrangement joins TRBV29-1 to TRBJ1-2; maybe TRBD1 (6 bases). This CDR3 spans 13 amino acids. Trimming removed 6 bases at V and 4 bases at J, with 15 bases between. Per germline, CDR1 SQVTM and CDR2 ANQGSEA. The CDR3 loop is CSVTQGPGYGYTF. CDR3 nucleotides: TGCAGCGTGACACAGGGCCCGGGCTATGGCTACACCTTC.

The V call is TRBV16, the J call TRBJ1-1; the D gene is possibly TRBD1 (6 bases). The CDR3 extends over 12 amino acids. The germline V gene encodes CDR1 KGHSY and CDR2 FQNENV. The V gene lost 5 bases and the J gene lost 3 bases, with 7 bases spanning the gap. The CDR3 DNA follows: TGTGCCAGCAGCACAGGGTACACTGAAGCTTTCTTT. This gives the protein CASSTGYTEAFF.

The V gene is TRBV5-4, the J gene TRBJ1-3, with 7 bases fitting TRBD1. Unmatched junction bases numbered 5, after V lost 5 bases and J lost 0 bases. CDR3 length equals 15 residues. The germline V gene encodes CDR1 SGHNT and CDR2 YYREEE (reference sequence). CDR3: CASSFGTDSGNTIYF. In DNA, the CDR3 is TGTGCCAGCAGTTTTGGGACAGACTCTGGAAACACCATATATTTT.

This chain connects TRBV4-3 to TRBJ2-5, with TRBD2 identical over 8 bases. CDR3 length equals 13 residues. CDR1 and CDR2 from the germline V gene are LGHNA and YSLEER. V shed 1 base, J shed 5 bases, and the junction held 0 bases outside the gene matches. DNA for the CDR3: TGCGCCAGCAGCCAAGGCGGGGGGGAGACCCAGTACTTC. It specifies CASSQGGGETQYF.

The chain's CDR3 is CASLGQGDQPQHF. Written as DNA, the CDR3 is TGTGCCAGCCTGGGACAGGGGGATCAGCCCCAGCATTTT. This chain connects TRBV6-1 to TRBJ1-5; 11 bases line up with TRBD1. This CDR3 spans 13 amino acids. Losses at the gene ends were 8 bases for V and 5 bases for J; bases not matched to a gene: 2. Germline V lookup: CDR1 MNHNS, CDR2 SASEGT.

V and J are TRBV5-1 and TRBJ1-3, with 7 bases aligning to TRBD1. The CDR3 extends over 13 amino acids. Germline V gene data show CDR1 as SGHRS and CDR2 as YFSETQ. V shed 4 bases, J shed 6 bases, and the junction held 4 bases outside the gene matches. CDR3 loop: CASSLGQTNTIYF. The CDR3 coding sequence is TGCGCCAGCAGCCTGGGACAGACAAACACCATATATTTT.

The CDR3 protein is CAWSPPGQGSHEQYF. The CDR3 DNA follows: TGTGCCTGGAGTCCCCCGGGACAGGGGTCCCACGAGCAGTACTTC. The chain carries TRBV30 and TRBJ2-7; 10 bases align to TRBD1. Germline CDR1 reads GTSNPN; CDR2 reads SVGIG (reference sequence). With V trimmed by 2 bases and J by 5 bases, 9 bases remained unmatched. There are 15 residues in the CDR3. The full variable domain, with the rest looked up from reference TRBV30 and TRBJ2-7, is SQTIHQWPATLVQPVGSPLSLECTVEGTSNPNLYWYRQAAGRGLQLLFYSVGIGQISSEVPQNLSASRPQDRQFILSSKKLLLSDSGFYLCAWSPPGQGSHEQYFGPGTRLTVT.